This T cell receptor (beta chain) was recovered during a study of CD8+ T cells in alopecia areata. Sequencing relied on a cDNA template that was reverse transcribed from extracted RNA. The repertoire was sequenced with immunoSEQ multiplex PCR; TCRdb's copy has only in-frame clones and lacks some. The sample records about 200,000 clones, around 62% being singletons. CDR3 length: 14 amino acids. Unmatched junction bases numbered 2, after V lost 5 bases and J lost 2 bases. The V gene's germline CDR1 is SGHTA and CDR2 FQGNSA. Sequenced here: CD4+ T cells sorted from blood, sampled at week 0. The clonotype comes from a human donor with alopecia areata. The chain links TRBV7-2 to TRBJ2-7; TRBD1 aligns across 11 bases. DNA of the CDR3: TGTGCCAGCAGCCTGGGACAGGGGGCCTACGAGCAGTACTTC. The encoded protein is CASSLGQGAYEQYF. Full variable domain (outside the CDR3, taken from reference TRBV7-2 and TRBJ2-7): GAGVSQSPSNKVTEKGKDVELRCDPISGHTALYWYRQSLGQGLEFLIYFQGNSAPDKSGLPSDRFSAERTGGSVSTLTIQRTQQEDSAVYLCASSLGQGAYEQYFGPGTRLTVT.